This T cell receptor beta chain was captured in a study of shared clonotypes between healthy human individuals. General study findings and limits: A handful of donors had roughly 5.2% of their naive CD4 clonotypes in common.

About this clone itself: The antigen remains undetermined.

Sequencing was performed with immunoSEQ multiplex PCR; in TCRdb, only in-frame clones are kept and a portion is missing. Of under 1,900,000 clones detected, approximately 98.5% appear once; the ten largest clones hold 0.36%. V lost 0 bases and J 4 bases, leaving 18 bases between the germline ends. There are 17 residues in the CDR3. The germline V gene encodes CDR1 LGHNT and CDR2 FRNRAP. This sequence joins TRBV12-5 and TRBJ2-5, with a weak D call TRBD2 (5 bases). The sequenced sample consisted of naive CD4+ T cells sorted from blood. Stated subset: CD45RA+ positively selected. The TCR comes from a man aged 25 to 40 in good health. For the CDR3, the DNA is TGTGCTAGTGGTTTGGTCTTACGCCCGGGAACGCGAGAGACCCAGTACTTC. Translation: CASGLVLRPGTRETQYF.